This note documents a single T cell receptor (beta chain) sequence. Its matching antigen is unknown. The same CDR3 also results from other DNA sequences found in this sample. These data belong to a study of CD8+ T cells in alopecia areata. PBMCs, the starting material, were the source of sorted CD4+ and CD8+ T cells. Trimming shortened V by 5 bases and J by 3 bases, and 5 bases separated the two germline ends. Germline-derived CDR1 and CDR2 are SGHRS and YFSETQ. The CDR3 length is 12 residues. Study conclusions and caveats: Scalp sequencing captures resident alphabeta T cells of normal skin too. Relative to mice, TCR sharing across patients was less clear, a difference possibly HLA-related.

RNA was isolated and reverse transcribed to cDNA, the sequencing template. Data came from immunoSEQ multiplex PCR; TCRdb stores just in-frame clones and leaves some out. The sample yields around 35,000 clones, roughly half seen once. Sequenced sample: NKG2D-high CD8+ T cells sorted from blood. The chain links TRBV5-1 to TRBJ2-2, with D perhaps given as TRBD1 or TRBD2 (5 bases each). This clonotype was sampled from a human donor with alopecia areata. DNA for the CDR3: TGCGCCAGCAGGGGGGACACCGGGGAGCTGTTTTTT. It is translated as CASRGDTGELFF.